The rows below give T cell receptor beta chains drawn from one sample of a study of cytomegalovirus exposure and HLA in healthy donors. This table comes from immunoSEQ multiplex PCR, and its TCRdb copy is limited to in-frame clones, with some not included. The sample contains roughly 80,000 clones, 70% to 80% of which appear only once. The specimen was PBMCs. The receptors shown here come from a man aged 35 to 55 in good health and CMV-seronegative. CDR3s include the opening cysteine and the closing phenylalanine or tryptophan. Part of the rows lack a size; the others show once, few, many or a class for expanded clones.

j_call | v_call | cdr3_length | clone_size | cdr3_aa
TRBJ1-3 | TRBV7-6 | 16 | - | CASSSRDRGFGNTIYF
TRBJ2-7 | TRBV6-5 | 13 | - | CASYGTGSYEQYF
TRBJ2-2 | TRBV25-1 | 13 | - | CASSESYTGELFF
TRBJ1-2 | TRBV27 | 14 | - | CASSLKDSVYGYTF
TRBJ2-2 | TRBV7-3 | 16 | - | CASSLEGGANTGELFF
TRBJ2-3 | TRBV7-8 | 16 | - | CASILGDRISTDTQYF
TRBJ1-1 | TRBV6-5 | 14 | - | CASSSTGAGTEAFF
TRBJ1-1 | TRBV7-9 | 15 | - | CASLWLRGGGTEAFF
TRBJ2-5 | TRBV9 | 17 | - | CASSVEYGRGRWETQYF
TRBJ2-7 | TRBV5-4 | 15 | - | CASSLRTQASYEQYF
TRBJ2-2 | TRBV5-1 | 15 | once | CASIPETSNTGELFF
TRBJ2-7 | TRBV9 | 15 | once | CASSAAPDYTYEQYF
TRBJ1-2 | TRBV11-2 | 11 | few | CASSLERGYTF
TRBJ2-5 | TRBV12-5 | 16 | - | CASGLVGGGPQETQYF
TRBJ2-5 | TRBV7-9 | 16 | - | CASSFTDGQKKETQYF
TRBJ1-1 | TRBV29-1 | 14 | - | CSVNLQVVNTEAFF
TRBJ1-5 | TRBV7-2 | 14 | - | CASSTQGGYQPQHF
TRBJ2-7 | TRBV7-8 | 15 | few | CASSVRRISSYEQYF
TRBJ2-1 | TRBV6-6 | 15 | - | CASSLLSGGTNEQFF
TRBJ1-3 | TRBV2 | 13 | - | CASSDLPGNTIYF
TRBJ1-6 | TRBV4-2 | 14 | - | CASSFRDRGSPLHF
TRBJ1-2 | TRBV2 | 15 | - | CASTDRGTVASGYTF
TRBJ1-5 | TRBV19 | 14 | - | CASSISSSNQPQHF
TRBJ2-5 | TRBV4-3 | 16 | - | CASSQDFLGQGMTQYF
TRBJ2-4 | TRBV11-2 | 11 | - | CASSFLNIQYF
TRBJ1-6 | TRBV5-4 | 15 | - | CASSLGSGYNSPLHF
TRBJ2-2 | TRBV30 | 15 | few | CAWSKKGQGSGELFF
TRBJ1-5 | TRBV19 | 14 | - | CASIKGGANQPQHF
TRBJ1-5 | TRBV9 | 14 | - | CASSGTGGNQPQHF
TRBJ1-6 | TRBV7-2 | 15 | few | CASSFGRGVDSPLHF
TRBJ2-1 | TRBV11-1 | 15 | - | CASSLVAGRYNEQFF
TRBJ2-6 | TRBV7-8 | 17 | - | CASSEGLAYSGANVLTF
TRBJ1-4 | TRBV7-9 | 19 | - | CASSSLKGRGVTTNEKLFF
TRBJ2-7 | TRBV18 | 16 | - | CASPLAGTSGSYEQYF
TRBJ2-7 | TRBV6-4 | 13 | - | CASSDRRSYEQYF
TRBJ2-7 | TRBV11-1 | 15 | - | CASSLRGPLSYEQYF
TRBJ2-3 | TRBV6-5 | 13 | - | CASSYSGGDTQYF
TRBJ2-2 | TRBV5-1 | 15 | - | CASSVQGLGTGELFF
TRBJ1-2 | TRBV25-1 | 12 | - | CASSDRWHGYPF
TRBJ1-6 | TRBV6-5 | 15 | - | CASSHQVVRNSPLHF
TRBJ1-1 | TRBV6-4 | 13 | few | CASRRTGSSEAFF
TRBJ1-1 | TRBV29-1 | 10 | - | CSVQTREAFF
TRBJ1-2 | TRBV5-1 | 15 | - | CASSPGTAFNYGYTF
TRBJ1-1 | TRBV28 | 13 | - | CASIGFMNTEAFF
TRBJ1-6 | TRBV18 | 16 | - | CASSPQNRGRFSFLHF
- | TRBV4-1 | 14 | - | CASSRDRGRYEQYF
- | TRBV5-1 | 15 | - | CASSWGQGRSYEQYF